The clone carrying this T cell receptor (beta chain) was picked up many times. Trimming took 4 bases from V and 0 from J; bases not matched to a gene: 0. The length of the CDR3 is 15 residues. Germline V lookup: CDR1 SGHRS, CDR2 YFSETQ. TCRdb used MiXCR to reprocess the 5' RACE reads, holding one entry per CDR3 protein. The data contain 7,000 to 9,000 distinct CDR3 sequences, roughly a sixth of them singletons. The sequence derives from a female donor with breast cancer. The chain uses TRBV5-1 and TRBJ2-1; 11 nucleotides align to TRBD2. The sample was memory CD4+ T cells sorted from blood. Subset reported: memory CD4+ T cells, CD4+CD45RO+CD25-. The CDR3 region has the DNA TGCGCCAGCAGCACTAGCGGGAGCTCCTACAATGAGCAGTTCTTC. Its translation: CASSTSGSSYNEQFF.